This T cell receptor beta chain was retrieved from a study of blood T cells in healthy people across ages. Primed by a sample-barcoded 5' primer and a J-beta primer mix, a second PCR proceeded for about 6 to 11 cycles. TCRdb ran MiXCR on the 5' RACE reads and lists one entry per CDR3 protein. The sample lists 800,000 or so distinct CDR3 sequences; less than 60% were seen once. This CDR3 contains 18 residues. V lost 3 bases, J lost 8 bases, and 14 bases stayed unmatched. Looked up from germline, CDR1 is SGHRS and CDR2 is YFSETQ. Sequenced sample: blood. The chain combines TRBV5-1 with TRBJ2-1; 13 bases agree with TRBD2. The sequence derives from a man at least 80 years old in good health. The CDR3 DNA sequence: TGCGCCAGCAGCTCCTACTATCGACGGACTAGCGGGAGCCATGAGCAGTTCTTC. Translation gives CASSSYYRRTSGSHEQFF.